The 25 T cell receptor beta chains below were found in one sample sequenced in a study of CD8 T cells in Susac syndrome. The authors reverse transcribed about 0.45 to 1 ug RNA with random hexamers. TCRdb passed the immunoSEQ multiplex PCR reads through MiXCR, listing each CDR3 protein once. The repertoire includes some 130,000 distinct CDR3 sequences, around 94% of them detected once, and less than 0.15% sits in the top ten. Sequences were obtained from CD4+ T cells from PBMCs. The receptors shown here come from a human donor with multiple sclerosis.

The chain couples TRBV30 to TRBJ1-1; the match to TRBD1 covers 9 bases. J was trimmed by 1 base and V by 8 bases; bases with no gene match: 11. This CDR3 contains 15 residues. The germline V gene encodes CDR1 GTSNPN and CDR2 SVGIG (reference sequence). The CDR3 DNA reads TGTGCCGCCGGAGGAGGGACAGGGTCGAACACTGAAGCTTTCTTT. Its translation is CAAGGGTGSNTEAFF.

The sample holds a few counts of this clonotype. The V and J genes are TRBV19 and TRBJ1-4; D not certain. V lost 9 bases to trimming and J lost 0 bases, with 11 bases between them. This CDR3 region has 14 residues. CDR1 is LNHDA, CDR2 SQIVND, per germline (reference sequence). The CDR3 sequence: CASSRGATNEKLFF. The CDR3, as DNA: TGTGCCAGCTCACGAGGTGCAACTAATGAAAAACTGTTTTTT.

V usage is TRBV19 and J usage is TRBJ2-5, with D perhaps being TRBD1 or TRBD2 (5 bases each). This CDR3 comprises 14 residues. Trimming took off 9 bases at V and 6 bases at J, with 20 bases between the two ends. Germline CDR1 reads LNHDA; CDR2 reads SQIVND (reference sequence). The chain's CDR3 is CASTPGGSSKTQYF. The CDR3 bases are TGTGCCAGCACCCCTGGGGGTAGCTCGAAGACCCAGTACTTC.

J is TRBJ2-1 and V is TRBV5-1, with TRBD2 matching over 12 bases. The length of the CDR3 is 17 residues. Germline values: CDR1 SGHRS, CDR2 YFSETQ. J was trimmed by 8 bases and V by 0 bases; bases with no gene match: 9. DNA for the CDR3: TGCGCCAGCAGCTTGGACTCTAGCGGGGGGGCCACAGATGAGCAGTTCTTC. Translated: CASSLDSSGGATDEQFF.

V gene TRBV29-1 combines with J gene TRBJ2-5; a possible D gene is TRBD2 (5 bases). Germline V gene lookup returns CDR1 SQVTM and CDR2 ANQGSEA. The germline V and J ends were trimmed by 5 bases and 5 bases, with 18 bases remaining between them. The CDR3 covers 14 residues. As DNA, the CDR3 is TGCAGCGTTCCCCGCCCCCGGGAAGGGGAGACCCAGTACTTC. The encoded protein is CSVPRPREGETQYF.

The rearrangement joins TRBV30 to TRBJ1-5; D is perhaps TRBD1 (6 bases). Trimming pared 2 bases from V and 1 base from J, leaving 12 bases between. This CDR3 region has 15 residues. Germline loops: CDR1 GTSNPN, CDR2 SVGIG (reference sequence). CDR3 bases: TGTGCCTGGAGTCAGGGGCCCGGCAGCAATCAGCCCCAGCATTTT. It codes for CAWSQGPGSNQPQHF. Combining the CDR3 with reference TRBV30 and TRBJ1-5 gives the whole variable domain SQTIHQWPATLVQPVGSPLSLECTVEGTSNPNLYWYRQAAGRGLQLLFYSVGIGQISSEVPQNLSASRPQDRQFILSSKKLLLSDSGFYLCAWSQGPGSNQPQHFGDGTRLSIL.

The gene calls are TRBV5-4 and TRBJ1-5; perhaps TRBD1 as D (5 bases). The CDR3 is 14 residues long. In germline, CDR1 is SGHNT, CDR2 YYREEE (reference sequence). Trimming pared 5 bases from V and 4 bases from J, leaving 13 bases between. CDR3 residues: CASSMAGLNQPQHF. The CDR3 bases are TGTGCCAGCAGTATGGCGGGGCTTAATCAGCCCCAGCATTTT.

The count of this clonotype is one. The chain combines TRBV5-1 with TRBJ1-1, with a tentative D call TRBD1 (5 bases). Germline CDR1 is SGHRS and CDR2 is YFSETQ. The V end lost 0 bases, the J end lost 5 bases, and 11 bases lay between the germline ends. This CDR3 has 14 amino acids. The CDR3 sequence: CASSLDGARTEAFF. CDR3 nucleotide sequence: TGCGCCAGCAGCTTGGACGGGGCGCGTACTGAAGCTTTCTTT. Full variable domain (missing parts from reference TRBV5-1 and TRBJ1-1): KAGVTQTPRYLIKTRGQQVTLSCSPISGHRSVSWYQQTPGQGLQFLFEYFSETQRNKGNFPGRFSGRQFSNSRSEMNVSTLELGDSALYLCASSLDGARTEAFFGQGTRLTVV.

The chain combines TRBV6-6 with TRBJ2-7; 7 bases fit TRBD1. V shed 5 bases and J 2 bases; nucleotides not matched to a gene: 9. Germline CDR1 and CDR2: MNHNY and SVGAGI (reference sequence). The CDR3 has 15 amino acids. The CDR3 nucleotides are TGTGCCAGCAGTCCCGGGACAGCGATAACCTACGAGCAGTACTTC. Its protein is CASSPGTAITYEQYF.

This chain links TRBV19 with TRBJ2-7; D may be TRBD1 (5 bases). The CDR3 loop spans 11 amino acids. Trimming removed 10 bases at V and 0 bases at J, with 7 bases between. Germline-derived CDR1 and CDR2 are LNHDA and SQIVND (reference sequence). Here the CDR3 reads CATQGSYEQYF. For the CDR3, the DNA is TGTGCCACCCAGGGCTCCTACGAGCAGTACTTC.

The rearrangement links TRBV30 to TRBJ2-3; D is undetermined. Trimming took off 2 bases at V and 2 bases at J, with 8 bases between the two ends. Germline assignment: CDR1 GTSNPN and CDR2 SVGIG (reference sequence). The CDR3 contains 13 residues. The CDR3 spells CAWSTPNTDTQYF. DNA for the CDR3: TGTGCCTGGAGTACACCCAACACAGATACGCAGTATTTT. Complete variable domain (other parts from reference TRBV30 and TRBJ2-3): SQTIHQWPATLVQPVGSPLSLECTVEGTSNPNLYWYRQAAGRGLQLLFYSVGIGQISSEVPQNLSASRPQDRQFILSSKKLLLSDSGFYLCAWSTPNTDTQYFGPGTRLTVL.

The rearrangement links TRBV7-9 to TRBJ2-3, with D possibly matching TRBD2 (6 bases). Trimming shortened V by 3 bases and J by 5 bases, and 15 bases separated the two germline ends. This CDR3 is built from 15 residues. Germline V gene lookup returns CDR1 SEHNR and CDR2 FQNEAQ (reference sequence). CDR3 in amino acids: CASSLTTRMGDTQYF. The CDR3 nucleotides are TGTGCCAGCAGCTTGACGACTAGGATGGGAGATACGCAGTATTTT.

This chain uses TRBV5-1 with TRBJ2-7; D gene unclear. This CDR3 contains 14 residues. In germline, CDR1 is SGHRS, CDR2 YFSETQ. The V and J ends lost 0 bases and 2 bases respectively, with 9 bases between them. For the CDR3, the DNA is TGCGCCAGCAGCTTGGAAATGATAGCCTACGAGCAGTACTTC. This codes for CASSLEMIAYEQYF.

In this sample, this clonotype turned up once. The CDR3 loop is CASSRDIPRETQYF. In DNA, the CDR3 is TGCGCCAGCAGCCGGGACATCCCGCGGGAGACCCAGTACTTC. The J gene is TRBJ2-5, the V gene TRBV5-1, with D perhaps TRBD1 (6 bases). Trimming removed 4 bases from V and 5 bases from J, with 15 bases in between. CDR3 length: 14 amino acids. The germline V gene has CDR1 SGHRS and CDR2 YFSETQ.

The chain is built from TRBV18 and TRBJ1-1; D remains ambiguous. CDR1 KGHSH and CDR2 LQKENI come from the germline V gene. This CDR3 region has 13 residues. Trimming took off 3 bases at V and 1 base at J, with 6 bases between the two ends. The CDR3 loop is CASSPNSNTEAFF. As DNA, the CDR3 is TGTGCCAGCTCACCTAATTCGAACACTGAAGCTTTCTTT.

This clonotype was recorded only once. The V gene is TRBV5-1, the J gene TRBJ1-2; D may be TRBD1 (5 bases). The length of the CDR3 is 13 residues. Per germline, CDR1 SGHRS and CDR2 YFSETQ. V gave up 0 bases and J gave up 8 bases, with 11 bases separating them. The CDR3 is CASSLASGKGYTF. The DNA for the CDR3 is TGCGCCAGCAGCTTGGCCTCAGGGAAAGGCTACACCTTC.

The chain links TRBV30 to TRBJ2-6; D gene uncertain. From germline, CDR1 is GTSNPN and CDR2 SVGIG (reference sequence). The CDR3 runs 13 residues. V was cut by 3 bases and J by 4 bases, with 7 bases left in between. The CDR3 bases are TGTGCCTGGAGGGTAAAGGGGGCCAACGTCCTGACTTTC. Translating gives CAWRVKGANVLTF.

The genes are TRBV7-9 and TRBJ1-5; D is undetermined. Germline loops: CDR1 SEHNR, CDR2 FQNEAQ (reference sequence). This CDR3 comprises 15 residues. Trimming left V 2 bases short and J 1 base short, with 9 bases between. CDR3 in DNA: TGTGCCAGCAGCTTAAATGTAGGGAGCAATCAGCCCCAGCATTTT. This sequence encodes CASSLNVGSNQPQHF. The variable domain in full, completed from reference TRBV7-9 and TRBJ1-5, reads DTGVSQNPRHKITKRGQNVTFRCDPISEHNRLYWYRQTLGQGPEFLTYFQNEAQLEKSRLLSDRFSAERPKGSFSTLEIQRTEQGDSAMYLCASSLNVGSNQPQHFGDGTRLSIL.

Details on this clonotype: A junction boundary mismatches the germline segment, possibly from a read error. The chain has TRBV6-2 or TRBV6-3 and TRBJ2-7; 13 nucleotides match TRBD2. The CDR3 sequence is 13 residues long. Germline values: CDR1 MNHEY, CDR2 SVGEGT. This CDR3 is CASSRRTSGGQDF. The CDR3 region has the DNA TGTGCCAGCAGTCGCAGGACTAGCGGGGGCCAAGACTTC.

The chain uses TRBV20-1 and TRBJ1-1; 7 bases line up with TRBD1. V shed 1 base and J 1 base; nucleotides not matched to a gene: 3. The germline CDR1 and CDR2 sequences are DFQATT and SNEGSKA (reference sequence). This CDR3 region has 14 residues. CDR3 in amino acids: CSARGRQGNTEAFF. CDR3 nucleotide sequence: TGCAGTGCTAGAGGACGACAGGGGAACACTGAAGCTTTCTTT.

This clonotype came up once. The chain has TRBV4-3 and TRBJ1-2; TRBD1 might be the D (5 bases). V gave up 1 base and J gave up 5 bases, with 14 bases separating them. CDR3 length: 15 residues. Germline V gene data show CDR1 as LGHNA and CDR2 as YSLEER. The DNA for the CDR3 is TGCGCCAGCAGCCAAGGTCAAGGGGACTGGTATGGCTACACCTTC. Protein sequence: CASSQGQGDWYGYTF.

The chain combines TRBV6-2 or TRBV6-3 with TRBJ1-1; D remains ambiguous. Between the trimmed V and J ends, which lost 0 bases and 1 base, there was a span of 6 bases. CDR3 length: 14 residues. Germline-derived CDR1 and CDR2 are MNHEY and SVGEGT. This chain's CDR3 is CASSYSGWNTEAFF. In DNA, the CDR3 is TGTGCCAGCAGTTACTCTGGCTGGAACACTGAAGCTTTCTTT.

The rearrangement joins TRBV12-3 or TRBV12-4 to TRBJ2-3; weak D call: TRBD2 (5 bases). The CDR3 runs 14 residues. V lost 1 base, J lost 8 bases, and 13 bases lay in between. DNA for the CDR3: TGTGCCAGCAGTTTAGGGACTCCAGGAGTTACGCAGTATTTT. Residues: CASSLGTPGVTQYF.

The chain joins TRBV5-4 to TRBJ1-3, with TRBD1 identical over 9 bases. V dropped 4 bases and J dropped 2; count of bases not matched to a gene: 1. CDR1 is SGHNT and CDR2 is YYREEE in the germline V gene (reference sequence). The CDR3 has 14 residues. The DNA of the CDR3 is TGTGCCAGCAGCAGGGACAGGGCTGGAAACACCATATATTTT. Translated, it gives CASSRDRAGNTIYF.

The genes are TRBV19 and TRBJ2-5, with a weak D call TRBD1 (6 bases). The V end lost 5 bases, the J end lost 1 base, and 11 bases lay between the germline ends. CDR1 is LNHDA, CDR2 SQIVND, per germline (reference sequence). This CDR3 spans 14 amino acids. The CDR3 here is CASSSGQTQETQYF. For the CDR3, the DNA is TGTGCCAGTAGTTCCGGACAGACCCAAGAGACCCAGTACTTC. Together with reference TRBV19 and TRBJ2-5, the CDR3 gives the full variable domain: DGGITQSPKYLFRKEGQNVTLSCEQNLNHDAMYWYRQDPGQGLRLIYYSQIVNDFQKGDIAEGYSVSREKKESFPLTVTSAQKNPTAFYLCASSSGQTQETQYFGPGTRLLVL.